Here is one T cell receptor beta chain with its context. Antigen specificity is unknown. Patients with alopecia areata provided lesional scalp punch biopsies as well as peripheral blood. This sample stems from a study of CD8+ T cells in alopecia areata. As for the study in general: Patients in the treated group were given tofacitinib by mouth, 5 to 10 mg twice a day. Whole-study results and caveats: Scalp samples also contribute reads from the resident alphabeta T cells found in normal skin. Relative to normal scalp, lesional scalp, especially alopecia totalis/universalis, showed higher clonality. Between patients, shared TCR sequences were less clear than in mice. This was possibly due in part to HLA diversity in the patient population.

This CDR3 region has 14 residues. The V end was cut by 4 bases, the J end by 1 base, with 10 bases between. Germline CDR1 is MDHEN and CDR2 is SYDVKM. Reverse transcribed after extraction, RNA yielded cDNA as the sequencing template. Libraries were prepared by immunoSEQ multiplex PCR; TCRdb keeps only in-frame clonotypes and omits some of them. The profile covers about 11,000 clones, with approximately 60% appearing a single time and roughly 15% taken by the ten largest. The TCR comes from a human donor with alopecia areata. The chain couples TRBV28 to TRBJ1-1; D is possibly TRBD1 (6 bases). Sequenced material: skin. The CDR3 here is CASSYTGKNTEAFF. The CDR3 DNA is TGTGCCAGCAGTTACACAGGGAAGAACACTGAAGCTTTCTTT.